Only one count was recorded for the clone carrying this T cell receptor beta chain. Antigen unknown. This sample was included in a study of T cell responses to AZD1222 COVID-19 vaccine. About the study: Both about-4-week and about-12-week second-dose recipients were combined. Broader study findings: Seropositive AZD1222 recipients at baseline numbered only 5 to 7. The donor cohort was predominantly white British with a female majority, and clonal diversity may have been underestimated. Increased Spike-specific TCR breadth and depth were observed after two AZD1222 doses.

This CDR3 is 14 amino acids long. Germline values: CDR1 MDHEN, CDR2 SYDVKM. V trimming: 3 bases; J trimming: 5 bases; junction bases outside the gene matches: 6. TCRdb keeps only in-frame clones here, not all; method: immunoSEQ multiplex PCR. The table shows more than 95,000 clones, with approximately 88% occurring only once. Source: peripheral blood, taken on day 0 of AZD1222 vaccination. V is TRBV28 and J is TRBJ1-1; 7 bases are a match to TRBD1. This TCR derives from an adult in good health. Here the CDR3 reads CASSFTTGMTEAFF. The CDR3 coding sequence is TGTGCCAGCAGTTTTACGACAGGGATGACTGAAGCTTTCTTT.